The 32 T cell receptor beta chains presented below share a single source sample, sequenced in a study of cytotoxic CD8 clonotypes in ibrutinib-treated CLL. Profiled with immunoSEQ multiplex PCR; TCRdb holds only in-frame clones, not every one. Of about 200,000 clones listed, more than 65% are singletons. The material sequenced was PBMCs, taken after 12 months of ibrutinib treatment. The receptor source for this set is a human donor with chronic lymphocytic leukemia.

This clone was recorded a few times. The chain uses TRBV10-2 and TRBJ1-6; D is unclear. The CDR3 loop spans 14 amino acids. V lost 3 bases and J lost 8, with 11 bases in between. The germline V gene encodes CDR1 WSHSY and CDR2 SAAADI. The CDR3 region has the DNA TGCGCCAGCAGTGATGGGAGTTTACATTCACCCCTCCACTTT. The encoded protein is CASSDGSLHSPLHF.

The chain combines TRBV9 with TRBJ2-3, with no clear D. Per germline, CDR1 SGDLS and CDR2 YYNGEE. V lost 4 bases to trimming and J lost 0 bases, with 15 bases between them. The CDR3 is made up of 16 amino acids. CDR3 sequence reads: CASSPTELASTDTQYF. CDR3 DNA sequence: TGTGCCAGCAGCCCAACAGAGTTAGCAAGCACAGATACGCAGTATTTT.

The chain joins TRBV6-5 to TRBJ1-2; tentatively, D is TRBD1 (6 bases). The V end lost 4 bases, the J end lost 2 bases, and 14 bases lay between the germline ends. Germline V gives CDR1 MNHEY, CDR2 SVGAGI. The CDR3 contains 15 residues. The CDR3 region has the DNA TGTGCCAGCAGTTTCTCGTTCCAGGGGAACTATGGCTACACCTTC. It specifies CASSFSFQGNYGYTF.

V usage is TRBV28 and J usage is TRBJ2-1; TRBD2 matches 7 bases. This CDR3 has 17 amino acids. The junction had 22 bases not matched to a gene; V was cut back by 7 bases and J by 10 bases. CDR1 MDHEN and CDR2 SYDVKM come from the germline V gene. DNA for the CDR3: TGTGCCAGCAAGGGGCATGCACCCGGGACTAACCGCGGGGAGCAGTTCTTC. It specifies CASKGHAPGTNRGEQFF. The complete variable domain, with remaining parts taken from reference TRBV28 and TRBJ2-1, reads DVKVTQSSRYLVKRTGEKVFLECVQDMDHENMFWYRQDPGLGLRLIYFSYDVKMKEKGDIPEGYSVSREKKERFSLILESASTNQTSMYLCASKGHAPGTNRGEQFFGPGTRLTVL.

The chain couples TRBV9 to TRBJ2-7; 9 nucleotides match TRBD1. Germline V gene sequence: CDR1 SGDLS, CDR2 YYNGEE. The CDR3 consists of 13 residues. Trimming took 2 bases from V and 6 from J; bases not matched to a gene: 3. CDR3 in amino acids: CASSVGQGTEQYF. CDR3 nucleotide sequence: TGTGCCAGCAGCGTCGGACAGGGGACCGAGCAGTACTTC.

The V gene is TRBV20-1, the J gene TRBJ2-1; D not resolved. The CDR3 totals 11 residues. Germline values: CDR1 DFQATT, CDR2 SNEGSKA (reference sequence). The ends were cut back, 4 bases at V and 9 bases at J, with 10 bases in the middle. CDR3 loop: CSANRASEQFF. DNA for the CDR3: TGCAGTGCTAATAGGGCTAGTGAGCAGTTCTTC.

The chain joins TRBV7-8 to TRBJ2-3; D gene unclear. Trimming removed 3 bases at V and 5 bases at J, with 3 bases between. Germline V CDR1 and CDR2: SGHVS, FQNEAQ. The CDR3 sequence is 11 residues long. The CDR3 reads CASSFRDTQYF. In DNA form, the CDR3 reads TGTGCCAGCAGCTTTAGAGATACGCAGTATTTT.

The chain links TRBV6-4 to TRBJ2-7; possible D gene TRBD2, 5 bases. The CDR3 spans 13 residues. Looked up from germline, CDR1 is MRHNA and CDR2 is SNTAGT. V lost 4 bases to trimming and J lost 2 bases, with 9 bases between them. The CDR3 here is CASSGGPPYEQYF. The CDR3 DNA follows: TGTGCCAGCAGTGGAGGGCCTCCCTACGAGCAGTACTTC.

This clone has only one observation. The CDR3 DNA reads TGTGCCAGTAGCCGAACACAGACATACGAGCAGTACTTC. Amino acid sequence: CASSRTQTYEQYF. V is TRBV19 and J is TRBJ2-7, with D hard to call. V was trimmed by 6 bases and J by 4 bases, leaving 13 bases between them. Germline V gives CDR1 LNHDA, CDR2 SQIVND (reference sequence). The CDR3 runs to 13 residues.

The rearrangement joins TRBV9 to TRBJ2-7; D might be TRBD1 (5 bases). The germline V and J ends were trimmed by 3 bases and 3 bases, with 10 bases remaining between them. Germline loops: CDR1 SGDLS, CDR2 YYNGEE. The CDR3 is 13 residues long. The CDR3 here is CASSADRNYEQYF. CDR3 coding DNA: TGTGCCAGCAGCGCTGACAGAAACTACGAGCAGTACTTC. The whole variable domain, filled in from reference TRBV9 and TRBJ2-7, reads DSGVTQTPKHLITATGQRVTLRCSPRSGDLSVYWYQQSLDQGLQFLIQYYNGEERAKGNILERFSAQQFPDLHSELNLSSLELGDSALYFCASSADRNYEQYFGPGTRLTVT.

This chain links TRBV7-6 with TRBJ1-4; unclear D gene. V lost 10 bases to trimming and J lost 8 bases, with 11 bases between them. CDR3 size: 11 residues. The germline V gene encodes CDR1 SGHVS and CDR2 FNYEAQ. This CDR3 is CATGRAEKLFF. The CDR3 nucleotides are TGTGCCACCGGGAGGGCCGAAAAACTGTTTTTT.

V is TRBV30 and J is TRBJ1-2; 8 bases match TRBD1. V trimming: 2 bases; J trimming: 4 bases; junction bases outside the gene matches: 6. CDR3 length: 14 amino acids. Germline V gene data show CDR1 as GTSNPN and CDR2 as SVGIG (reference sequence). CDR3 DNA: TGTGCCTGGAGTTCAGGGGGCGTTAGCTATGGCTACACCTTC. Residues: CAWSSGGVSYGYTF.

This chain joins TRBV9 and TRBJ1-2, with 9 bases lining up with TRBD1. CDR1 is SGDLS and CDR2 is YYNGEE in the germline V gene. This CDR3 has 12 residues. The J segment lost 8 bases and the V segment lost 4 bases, leaving 3 bases of the junction unmatched. CDR3 sequence: CASSIQGAGYTF. As DNA, the CDR3 is TGTGCCAGCAGCATACAGGGGGCGGGCTACACCTTC.

A single count supports this clone. The chain recombines TRBV28 with TRBJ1-1; possible D gene TRBD1, 5 bases. CDR1 is MDHEN and CDR2 is SYDVKM in the germline V gene. This CDR3 comprises 13 residues. Trimming stripped 5 bases from V and 6 bases from J, with 13 bases between. The CDR3 DNA reads TGTGCCAGCAGTCCCCCGGGGACGCCTGAAGCTTTCTTT. The encoded protein is CASSPPGTPEAFF.

This clone was detected once. The chain has TRBV6-1 and TRBJ2-4; D not resolved. The V end was cut by 4 bases, the J end by 0 bases, with 13 bases between. The CDR3 is made up of 16 amino acids. The germline V gene encodes CDR1 MNHNS and CDR2 SASEGT. The CDR3 DNA reads TGTGCCAGCAGTGGTGAGAAGGTCGTAGCCAAAAACATTCAGTACTTC. Residues: CASSGEKVVAKNIQYF.

The rearrangement uses TRBV29-1 and TRBJ1-2; perhaps TRBD1 as D (6 bases). Trimming cost V 5 bases and J 2 bases, with 12 bases left between them. CDR1 is SQVTM and CDR2 is ANQGSEA in the germline V gene. The CDR3 covers 13 residues. The CDR3 here is CSVRQTGNYGYTF. For the CDR3, the DNA is TGCAGCGTTCGCCAGACAGGCAACTATGGCTACACCTTC.

This chain links TRBV7-9 with TRBJ1-1; TRBD1 is a possible D gene (5 bases). This CDR3 has 17 amino acids. CDR1 SEHNR and CDR2 FQNEAQ come from the germline V gene (reference sequence). Deletions cut 5 bases from V and 4 bases from J, with 23 bases between. The CDR3 DNA follows: TGTGCCAGCAGCCTTAGGGACTGGACGGAGCCTAGCACTGAAGCTTTCTTT. Translated, it gives CASSLRDWTEPSTEAFF.

The chain links TRBV27 to TRBJ2-1; D perhaps matches TRBD1 (6 bases). Germline lookup yields CDR1 MNHEY and CDR2 SMNVEV (reference sequence). Between the trimmed V and J ends, which lost 6 bases and 1 base, there was a span of 13 bases. CDR3 length equals 15 residues. In nucleotides, the CDR3 is TGTGCCAGCAGATTACAGGGTGCTTCCTACAATGAGCAGTTCTTC. Protein product: CASRLQGASYNEQFF.

The chain has TRBV19 and TRBJ1-2; possibly TRBD1 for D (6 bases). The CDR3 totals 15 residues. Trimming pared 3 bases from V and 1 base from J, leaving 12 bases between. From germline, CDR1 is LNHDA and CDR2 SQIVND (reference sequence). The CDR3: CASSISRGSNYGYTF. The CDR3 DNA follows: TGTGCCAGTAGTATCTCCAGGGGTAGTAACTATGGCTACACCTTC.

V gene TRBV2 combines with J gene TRBJ2-2, with 7 bases identical to TRBD1. Germline-derived CDR1 and CDR2 are SNHLY and FYNNEI. V shed 6 bases, J shed 2 bases, and the junction held 6 bases outside the gene matches. There are 15 residues in the CDR3. CDR3 amino acids: CASRKGTVNTGELFF. The CDR3 DNA follows: TGTGCCAGCAGGAAGGGGACAGTTAACACCGGGGAGCTGTTTTTT.

This clone showed up just once. The V and J genes are TRBV2 and TRBJ1-2; 9 nucleotides align to TRBD1. Trimming at V came to 6 bases and at J to 4 bases, leaving 6 bases not matched to a gene. The CDR3 has 14 residues. Germline CDR1 is SNHLY and CDR2 is FYNNEI. The CDR3, as DNA: TGTGCCAGCAGGACACAGGGGGCCCGCTATGGCTACACCTTC. Translated, it gives CASRTQGARYGYTF.

The chain uses TRBV4-2 and TRBJ2-3; possibly TRBD2 for D (7 bases). Trimming removed 0 bases at V and 4 bases at J, with 11 bases between. The germline V gene has CDR1 LGHNA and CDR2 YNFKEQ. The CDR3 is made up of 15 amino acids. The CDR3 bases are TGTGCCAGCAGCCAAGAGTGGGGGGGGCCAGATACGCAGTATTTT. This gives the protein CASSQEWGGPDTQYF.

The chain combines TRBV7-2 with TRBJ2-7; 14 bases fit TRBD2. The CDR3 covers 17 residues. The germline V gene has CDR1 SGHTA and CDR2 FQGNSA. V lost 4 bases, J lost 4 bases, and 9 bases stayed unmatched. The CDR3 is CASSSTRLAGGRYEQYF. CDR3 sequence (DNA): TGTGCCAGCAGCTCCACTAGACTAGCGGGAGGGCGGTACGAGCAGTACTTC.

This clone was detected only a few times. This chain links TRBV5-1 with TRBJ2-2; 10 positions match TRBD2. The V gene end was trimmed by 2 bases and the J gene end by 5 bases; junction bases not matched to a gene: 6. Germline V gene sequence: CDR1 SGHRS, CDR2 YFSETQ. The CDR3 length is 16 residues. This CDR3 reads CASSLASGRGTGELFF. The CDR3 region has the DNA TGCGCCAGCAGCTTAGCTAGCGGGAGAGGGACCGGGGAGCTGTTTTTT.

The chain carries TRBV30 and TRBJ1-1; D gene unclear. The V and J ends lost 3 bases and 1 base respectively, with 9 bases between them. This CDR3 comprises 13 residues. CDR1 and CDR2 from the germline V gene are GTSNPN and SVGIG (reference sequence). CDR3 loop: CAWSASRNTEAFF. CDR3 DNA: TGTGCCTGGAGCGCCAGCAGGAACACTGAAGCTTTCTTT.

This clone was seen only a few times. The CDR3 region is CASSPEGSMNTEAFF. As DNA, the CDR3 is TGTGCCAGCAGCCCGGAGGGCAGCATGAACACTGAAGCTTTCTTT. The rearrangement uses TRBV11-3 and TRBJ1-1; D gene uncertain. Germline V lookup: CDR1 SGHNT, CDR2 YENEEA. Trimming left V 5 bases short and J 0 bases short, with 13 bases between. The CDR3 totals 15 residues.

This chain connects TRBV25-1 to TRBJ1-1; no reliable D call. This CDR3 is built from 16 residues. Germline assignment: CDR1 MGHDK and CDR2 SYGVNS. The ends were cut back, 3 bases at V and 4 bases at J, with 18 bases in the middle. The CDR3 here is CASSEYVGLSGTEAFF. The CDR3 bases are TGTGCCAGCAGTGAGTATGTGGGTTTATCAGGCACTGAAGCTTTCTTT.

The rearrangement uses TRBV5-1 and TRBJ2-7; 8 nucleotides line up with TRBD1. The CDR3 is made up of 15 amino acids. Germline V gene sequence: CDR1 SGHRS, CDR2 YFSETQ. With 1 base clipped from V and 2 bases from J, the junction kept 5 bases outside the gene matches. The CDR3 nucleotides are TGCGCCAGCAGCTTGACCGCAGGGGGCCCCTACGAGCAGTACTTC. This sequence encodes CASSLTAGGPYEQYF.

V gene TRBV19 combines with J gene TRBJ2-2; 9 bases agree with TRBD2. Germline V gene lookup returns CDR1 LNHDA and CDR2 SQIVND (reference sequence). J gave up 1 base and V 6 bases, and 0 bases lay outside the gene matches. This CDR3 is built from 14 residues. CDR3: CASRTSGNTGELFF. The CDR3 nucleotides read TGTGCCAGTAGGACTAGCGGGAACACCGGGGAGCTGTTTTTT. Filled out from reference TRBV19 and TRBJ2-2, the complete variable domain reads DGGITQSPKYLFRKEGQNVTLSCEQNLNHDAMYWYRQDPGQGLRLIYYSQIVNDFQKGDIAEGYSVSREKKESFPLTVTSAQKNPTAFYLCASRTSGNTGELFFGEGSRLTVL.

The J gene is TRBJ1-5, the V gene TRBV13; maybe TRBD1 (5 bases). CDR1 PRHDT and CDR2 FYEKMQ come from the germline V gene (reference sequence). The CDR3 is 12 amino acids. The V end was cut by 5 bases, the J end by 6 bases, with 8 bases between. DNA for the CDR3: TGTGCCAGCAGCCAGGGAAGTCAGCCCCAGCATTTT. Residues: CASSQGSQPQHF.

The table lists this clone with many counts. Additional DNA sequences in this sample encode the identical CDR3. The chain links TRBV11-3 to TRBJ1-3; D unresolved. This CDR3 has 15 amino acids. From germline, CDR1 is SGHNT and CDR2 YENEEA. V gave up 0 bases and J gave up 0 bases, with 6 bases separating them. CDR3 sequence reads: CASSLDGSSGNTIYF. In DNA, the CDR3 is TGTGCCAGCAGCTTAGATGGATCCTCTGGAAACACCATATATTTT. The whole variable domain, filled in from reference TRBV11-3 and TRBJ1-3, reads EAGVVQSPRYKIIEKKQPVAFWCNPISGHNTLYWYLQNLGQGPELLIRYENEEAVDDSQLPKDRFSAERLKGVDSTLKIQPAELGDSAVYLCASSLDGSSGNTIYFGEGSWLTVV.

The chain couples TRBV25-1 to TRBJ2-5; the match to TRBD1 covers 10 bases. Germline V gene lookup returns CDR1 MGHDK and CDR2 SYGVNS. CDR3 length: 14 amino acids. J was trimmed by 0 bases and V by 6 bases; bases with no gene match: 1. The CDR3 DNA sequence: TGTGCCAGCAGGGACAGGGGGTACCAAGAGACCCAGTACTTC. Translation: CASRDRGYQETQYF.